Each of the 5 T cell receptor beta chains below was sequenced from the same sample in a study of cytomegalovirus exposure and HLA in healthy donors. Vbeta (60) and Jbeta (13) primers were used in the PCR. TCRdb's table, derived via immunoSEQ multiplex PCR, lists solely in-frame clones and lacks some. The sample lists 120,000 to 150,000 clones, approximately 79% occurring once. The source material was PBMCs. These receptors originate from a middle-aged woman in good health and CMV-seropositive.

V is TRBV7-6 and J is TRBJ2-7; maybe TRBD2 (5 bases). The CDR3 loop spans 12 amino acids. The ends were cut back, 5 bases at V and 5 bases at J, with 10 bases in the middle. Germline V CDR1 and CDR2: SGHVS, FNYEAQ. This CDR3 reads CASSPYGNEQYF. CDR3 nucleotide sequence: TGTGCCAGCAGCCCCTACGGGAACGAGCAGTACTTC.

The rearrangement links TRBV30 to TRBJ1-4; D is possibly TRBD1 (5 bases). CDR3 size: 15 residues. From germline, CDR1 is GTSNPN and CDR2 SVGIG (reference sequence). The V gene lost 3 bases and the J gene lost 8 bases, with 19 bases spanning the gap. CDR3 nucleotides: TGTGCCTGGAGCCGGGTATTTGGGGCTCAAGAAAAACTGTTTTTT. Residues: CAWSRVFGAQEKLFF. Complete variable domain (other parts from reference TRBV30 and TRBJ1-4): SQTIHQWPATLVQPVGSPLSLECTVEGTSNPNLYWYRQAAGRGLQLLFYSVGIGQISSEVPQNLSASRPQDRQFILSSKKLLLSDSGFYLCAWSRVFGAQEKLFFGSGTQLSVL.

The rearrangement links TRBV28 to TRBJ2-1; perhaps TRBD2 as D (5 bases). Germline V gene sequence: CDR1 MDHEN, CDR2 SYDVKM. V lost 5 bases, J lost 0 bases, and 26 bases lay in between. The CDR3 sequence is 20 residues long. CDR3 nucleotides: TGTGCCAGCAGTCTCTCCGGGGTGTGGCCCTCAGTGGGCTCCTACAATGAGCAGTTCTTC. Amino acids: CASSLSGVWPSVGSYNEQFF.

The rearrangement links TRBV5-1 to TRBJ1-1, with D unresolved. Germline V lookup: CDR1 SGHRS, CDR2 YFSETQ. The CDR3 consists of 12 residues. The V end lost 4 bases, the J end lost 9 bases, and 13 bases lay between the germline ends. As DNA, the CDR3 is TGCGCCAGCAGCACTCCGGGTCCTAAAGCTTTCTTT. It specifies CASSTPGPKAFF.

This clone was seen a single time. The chain recombines TRBV6-5 with TRBJ1-6; weak D call: TRBD1 (6 bases). Per the germline V gene, CDR1 is MNHEY and CDR2 is SVGAGI. Trimming cost V 4 bases and J 9 bases, with 16 bases left between them. This CDR3 region has 15 residues. In nucleotides, the CDR3 is TGTGCCAGCAGTTCGGAATCGGGACAACTTTCACCCCTCCACTTT. Residues: CASSSESGQLSPLHF.